The 16 T cell receptor beta chains below were found in one sample sequenced in a study of regulatory T cells in long-lasting Graves disease. Construction of TCR beta libraries relied on iRepertoire HTBI primers and on Arm-PCR targeting CDR3 regions. TCRdb reprocessed the multiplex PCR reads via MiXCR and lists one record per CDR3 protein. The sample has approximately 400,000 distinct CDR3 sequences; 20% are singletons. Time point given: persistent/refractory GD, antithyroid drugs over 5 years with positive TRAb. Construction of the TCR library relied on RNA isolated from PBMCs. Material: peripheral blood mononuclear cells (PBMCs), obtained when the disease was refractory, from a patient treated with antithyroid drugs. All receptors derive from a female donor with Graves disease.

This clonotype was recorded at least ten times. The chain recombines TRBV11-2 with TRBJ2-5; unclear D gene. The CDR3 sequence is 15 residues long. Between the trimmed V and J ends, which lost 1 base and 5 bases, there was a span of 14 bases. The V gene's germline CDR1 is SGHAT and CDR2 FQNNGV. The CDR3 spells CASSLGRLVRETQYF. The CDR3 nucleotides are TGTGCCAGCAGCTTAGGACGGCTCGTACGGGAGACCCAGTACTTC.

A note on this clonotype: One end of the junction varies from germline; a read error may be responsible. The CDR3: CASSLDRDTGELFF. CDR3 sequence (DNA): TGTGCTAGCAGCTTAGACAGGGACACCGGGGAGCTGTTTTTT. V and J are TRBV7-7 and TRBJ2-2; 7 bases agree with TRBD1. Looked up from germline, CDR1 is SSHAT and CDR2 is FNYEAQ (reference sequence). The CDR3 consists of 14 residues.

This clonotype has just a few counts. The chain is built from TRBV4-1 and TRBJ1-4, with D maybe TRBD1 (5 bases). Germline CDR1 reads MGHRA; CDR2 reads YSYEKL. The CDR3 spans 16 residues. V was trimmed by 4 bases and J by 0 bases, leaving 12 bases between them. The CDR3 here is CASSLGWGSTNEKLFF. The CDR3 DNA reads TGCGCCAGCAGCCTCGGATGGGGCTCAACTAATGAAAAACTGTTTTTT.

This clonotype was found a few times. The J gene is TRBJ1-1, the V gene TRBV20-1; 9 bases match TRBD1. This CDR3 has 14 residues. Germline CDR1 is DFQATT and CDR2 is SNEGSKA (reference sequence). Losses at the gene ends were 5 bases for V and 1 base for J; bases not matched to a gene: 5. The CDR3 here is CSAGQGLRNTEAFF. The CDR3 DNA sequence: TGCAGTGCTGGACAGGGGCTGAGGAACACTGAAGCTTTCTTT.

To note about this clonotype: A much larger clonotype is one base distant, so this may be a read error. This sequence joins TRBV9 and TRBJ2-7, with TRBD2 identical over 8 bases. J gave up 6 bases and V 4 bases, and 3 bases lay outside the gene matches. This CDR3 has 12 residues. Germline lookup yields CDR1 SGDLS and CDR2 YYNGEE. Here the CDR3 DNA reads TGTGCCAGCAGCCGAACTAGCGGCGAGCAGTACTTC. This translates into CASSRTSGEQYF.

V usage is TRBV28 and J usage is TRBJ1-1; D gene uncertain. V was pared by 2 bases and J by 3 bases, with 7 bases between. CDR3 length equals 13 residues. The germline gives CDR1 MDHEN, CDR2 SYDVKM. DNA of the CDR3: TGTGCCAGCAGTTTACAGATGGACACTGAAGCTTTCTTT. Protein sequence: CASSLQMDTEAFF.

This clonotype was observed a few times. The gene calls are TRBV5-5 and TRBJ2-1; D remains ambiguous. The CDR3 is made up of 15 amino acids. Germline values: CDR1 SGHKS, CDR2 YYEKEE (reference sequence). Between the trimmed V and J ends, which lost 0 bases and 0 bases, there was a span of 7 bases. The CDR3 nucleotides are TGTGCCAGCAGCTTGGAAGTCATCTCCTACAATGAGCAGTTCTTC. It encodes CASSLEVISYNEQFF.

This clonotype was seen a handful of times. The gene calls are TRBV7-2 and TRBJ2-7; 7 bases line up with TRBD1. The germline V gene has CDR1 SGHTA and CDR2 FQGNSA. This CDR3 has 14 residues. The junction had 6 bases not matched to a gene; V was cut back by 4 bases and J by 3 bases. DNA for the CDR3: TGTGCCAGCAGCTCTAGTAGGGGGCTCTACGAGCAGTACTTC. Amino acids: CASSSSRGLYEQYF.

The chain couples TRBV9 to TRBJ2-5; D ambiguous. This CDR3 has 14 residues. The V gene's germline CDR1 is SGDLS and CDR2 YYNGEE. V lost 0 bases to trimming and J lost 9 bases, with 15 bases between them. The CDR3 is CASSVDPQDGAQYF. For the CDR3, the DNA is TGTGCCAGCAGCGTAGACCCTCAGGATGGGGCCCAGTACTTC.

This clonotype has at least ten counts. The chain couples TRBV10-3 to TRBJ2-5; D remains ambiguous. Trimming removed 4 bases at V and 5 bases at J, with 14 bases between. The CDR3 has 14 residues. Germline CDR1 reads ENHRY; CDR2 reads SYGVKD. Here the CDR3 DNA reads TGTGCCATCAGTGCCTTCCCGATGAAGGAGACCCAGTACTTC. Its translation is CAISAFPMKETQYF.

As for this clonotype: This may stem from a read error, because a much larger clone lies one nucleotide away. The chain couples TRBV20-1 to TRBJ2-7, with TRBD1 matching over 10 bases. The V gene's germline CDR1 is DFQATT and CDR2 SNEGSKA (reference sequence). V trimming: 3 bases; J trimming: 9 bases; junction bases outside the gene matches: 11. The CDR3 runs to 14 residues. CDR3 protein: CSARVGTGADGQYF. As DNA, the CDR3 is TGCAGTGCTAGGGTCGGGACAGGGGCGGACGGGCAGTACTTC.

This chain joins TRBV19 and TRBJ2-5; 8 bases are shared with TRBD1. Looked up from germline, CDR1 is LNHDA and CDR2 is SQIVND (reference sequence). V lost 5 bases, J lost 5 bases, and 13 bases stayed unmatched. The CDR3 has 16 amino acids. This CDR3 reads CASSAPLMTGVETQYF. As DNA, the CDR3 is TGTGCCAGTAGTGCGCCCCTAATGACAGGGGTCGAGACCCAGTACTTC.

The genes are TRBV3-1 and TRBJ2-7; perhaps TRBD1 as D (6 bases). Trimming shortened V by 4 bases and J by 4 bases, and 14 bases separated the two germline ends. Germline V lookup: CDR1 LGHDT, CDR2 YNNKEL (reference sequence). This CDR3 comprises 14 residues. The CDR3 reads CASSRTDRFYEQYF. In nucleotides, the CDR3 is TGTGCCAGCAGCCGAACAGACAGGTTTTACGAGCAGTACTTC.

Regarding this clonotype: One junction end disagrees with the germline gene, perhaps due to a read error. The CDR3 loop is CASSQEPTGPLIF. As DNA, the CDR3 is TGCGCCAGCAGCCAGGAACCAACCGGGCCCCTCATTTTT. The rearrangement uses TRBV4-1 and TRBJ1-4, with no clear D. Germline V CDR1 and CDR2: MGHRA, YSYEKL. This CDR3 spans 13 amino acids.

To note about this clonotype: Since the CDR3 does not end with the conserved phenylalanine or tryptophan, this likely comes from a read error. The gene calls are TRBV2 and TRBJ2-7; weak D call: TRBD2 (6 bases). Per the germline V gene, CDR1 is SNHLY and CDR2 is FYNNEI. Trimming took off 6 bases at V and 4 bases at J, with 13 bases between the two ends. CDR3 length: 13 amino acids. CDR3 bases: TGTGCCAGCAGCGTGGACTATTCGTACGAGCAGTACTTA. Its translation is CASSVDYSYEQYL.

This clonotype was seen more than once but under ten times. This chain connects TRBV24-1 to TRBJ1-1; 8 positions match TRBD1. This CDR3 region has 14 residues. V was pared by 7 bases and J by 8 bases, with 11 bases of the junction left unmatched. Germline V gives CDR1 KGHDR, CDR2 SFDVKD. CDR3 loop: CATRDREAPLEAFF. The CDR3 coding sequence is TGTGCCACCAGGGACAGGGAGGCCCCACTCGAAGCTTTCTTT.